The sequence of this T cell receptor beta chain was determined in a study of blood T cells in healthy people across ages. Overall study results and limits: Estimates of diversity drawn from one million T cells were considered underestimates. Greater diversity and more naive CD4+ cells were seen in long-lived donors than in aged donors. Naive T cell percentage strongly correlated with TCR beta diversity.

The ends were cut back, 5 bases at V and 2 bases at J, with 13 bases in the middle. The CDR3 totals 16 residues. Samples had at least 6.5 million PBMCs isolated from them. Using a J-beta primer mix together with a sample-barcoded 5' primer, a second PCR was run for roughly 7 to 11 cycles. TCRdb re-derived calls from the 5' RACE reads in MiXCR, one entry per CDR3 protein. The sample lists roughly 1,300,000 distinct CDR3 sequences, roughly 64% seen once, with 6.7% in the top ten. A remark on this clonotype: The antigen is not known.

The TCR was taken from a man younger than 35 in good health. The sample consisted of blood. The rearrangement uses TRBV12-3 or TRBV12-4 and TRBJ2-6, with a possible D match to TRBD1 (6 bases). DNA for the CDR3: TGTGCCAGCAGTCCTGCACAGGGAACTGGGGCCAACGTCCTGACTTTC. It encodes CASSPAQGTGANVLTF.